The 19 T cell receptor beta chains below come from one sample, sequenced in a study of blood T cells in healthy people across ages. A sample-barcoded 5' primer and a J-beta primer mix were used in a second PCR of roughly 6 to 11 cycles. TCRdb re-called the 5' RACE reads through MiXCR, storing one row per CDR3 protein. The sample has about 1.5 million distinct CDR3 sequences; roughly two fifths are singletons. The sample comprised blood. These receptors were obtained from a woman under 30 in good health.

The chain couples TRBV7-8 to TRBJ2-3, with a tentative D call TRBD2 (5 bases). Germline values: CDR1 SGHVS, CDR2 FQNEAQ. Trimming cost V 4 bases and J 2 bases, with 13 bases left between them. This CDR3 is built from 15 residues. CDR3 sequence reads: CASSSLVSPTDTQYF. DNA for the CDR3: TGTGCCAGCAGCTCACTAGTGTCTCCCACAGATACGCAGTATTTT.

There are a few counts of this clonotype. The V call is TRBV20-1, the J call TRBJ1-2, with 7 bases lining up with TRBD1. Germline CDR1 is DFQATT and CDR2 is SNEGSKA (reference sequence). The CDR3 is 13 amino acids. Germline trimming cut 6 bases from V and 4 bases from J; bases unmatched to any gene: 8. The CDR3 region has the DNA TGCAGTGCCCTCGGACAGGTCGGCTATGGCTACACCTTC. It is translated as CSALGQVGYGYTF.

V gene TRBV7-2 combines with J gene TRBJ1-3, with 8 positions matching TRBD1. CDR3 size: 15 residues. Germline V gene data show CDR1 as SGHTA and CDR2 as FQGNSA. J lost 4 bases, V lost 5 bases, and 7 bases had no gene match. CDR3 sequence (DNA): TGTGCCAGCAGCCCCCCAGGGACAGGAGGAAACACCATATATTTT. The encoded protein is CASSPPGTGGNTIYF.

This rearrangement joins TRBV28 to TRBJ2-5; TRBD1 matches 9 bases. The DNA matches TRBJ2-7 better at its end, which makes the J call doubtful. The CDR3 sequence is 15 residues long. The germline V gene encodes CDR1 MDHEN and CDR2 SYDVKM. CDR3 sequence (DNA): TGTGCCAGCCGAAACCCAGGGACAGGGAGTCGCGAGCAGTACTTC. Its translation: CASRNPGTGSREQYF.

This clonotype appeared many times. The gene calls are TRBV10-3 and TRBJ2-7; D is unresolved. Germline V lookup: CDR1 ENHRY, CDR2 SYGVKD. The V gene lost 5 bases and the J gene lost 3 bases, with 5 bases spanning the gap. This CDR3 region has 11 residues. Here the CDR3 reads CAISTRYEQYF. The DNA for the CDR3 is TGTGCCATCAGTACCCGCTACGAGCAGTACTTC.

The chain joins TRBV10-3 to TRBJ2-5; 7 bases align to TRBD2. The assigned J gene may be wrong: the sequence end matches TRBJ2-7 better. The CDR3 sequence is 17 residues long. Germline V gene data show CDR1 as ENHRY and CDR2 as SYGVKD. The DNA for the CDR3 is TGTGCCATCAGTGGAATAAGGGGAGGGGCCGCACCCTACGAGCAGTACTTC. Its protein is CAISGIRGGAAPYEQYF.

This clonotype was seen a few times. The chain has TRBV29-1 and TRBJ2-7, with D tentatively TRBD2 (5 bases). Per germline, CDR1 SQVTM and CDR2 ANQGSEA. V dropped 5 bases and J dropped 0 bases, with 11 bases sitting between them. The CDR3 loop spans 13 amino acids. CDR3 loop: CSVRAGDSYEQYF. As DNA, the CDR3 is TGCAGCGTTAGAGCCGGGGACTCCTACGAGCAGTACTTC.

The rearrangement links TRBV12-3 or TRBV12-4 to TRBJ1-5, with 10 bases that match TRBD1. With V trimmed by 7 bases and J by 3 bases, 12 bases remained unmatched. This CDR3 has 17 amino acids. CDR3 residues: CASTKGAGTGVNQPQHF. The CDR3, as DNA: TGTGCCAGCACCAAAGGAGCCGGGACAGGGGTCAATCAGCCCCAGCATTTT.

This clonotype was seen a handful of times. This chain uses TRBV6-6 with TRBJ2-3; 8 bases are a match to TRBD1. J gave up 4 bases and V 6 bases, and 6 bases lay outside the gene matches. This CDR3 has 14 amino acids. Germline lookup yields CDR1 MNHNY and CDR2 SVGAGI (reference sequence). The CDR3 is CASSRQGSADTQYF. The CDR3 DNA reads TGTGCCAGCAGCAGACAGGGGAGCGCAGATACGCAGTATTTT.

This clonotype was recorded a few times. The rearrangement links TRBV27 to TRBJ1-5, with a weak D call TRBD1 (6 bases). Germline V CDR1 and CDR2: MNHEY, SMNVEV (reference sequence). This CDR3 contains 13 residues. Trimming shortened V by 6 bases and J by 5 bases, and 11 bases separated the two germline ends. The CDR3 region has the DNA TGTGCCAGCAGACTTAACAGGGATCAGCCCCAGCATTTT. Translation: CASRLNRDQPQHF.

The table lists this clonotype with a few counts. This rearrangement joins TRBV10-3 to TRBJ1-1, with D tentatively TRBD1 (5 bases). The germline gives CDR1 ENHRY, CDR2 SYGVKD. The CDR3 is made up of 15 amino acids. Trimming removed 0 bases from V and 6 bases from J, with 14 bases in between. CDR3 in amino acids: CAISESMEGVAEAFF. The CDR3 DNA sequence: TGTGCCATCAGTGAGTCGATGGAAGGGGTGGCTGAAGCTTTCTTT.

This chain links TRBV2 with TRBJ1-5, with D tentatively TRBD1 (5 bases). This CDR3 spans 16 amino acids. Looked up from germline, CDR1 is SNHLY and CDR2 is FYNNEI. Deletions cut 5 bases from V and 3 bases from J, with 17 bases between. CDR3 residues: CASSFGAEGANQPQHF. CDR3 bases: TGTGCCAGCAGTTTCGGGGCCGAAGGGGCCAATCAGCCCCAGCATTTT.

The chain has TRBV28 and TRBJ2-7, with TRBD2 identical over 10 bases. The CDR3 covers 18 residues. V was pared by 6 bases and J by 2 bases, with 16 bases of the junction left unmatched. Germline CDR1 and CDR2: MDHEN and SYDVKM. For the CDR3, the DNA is TGTGCCAGCAGCTCCCCGGAATCAATCAGCGGGAGGGCCTACGAGCAGTACTTC. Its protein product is CASSSPESISGRAYEQYF.

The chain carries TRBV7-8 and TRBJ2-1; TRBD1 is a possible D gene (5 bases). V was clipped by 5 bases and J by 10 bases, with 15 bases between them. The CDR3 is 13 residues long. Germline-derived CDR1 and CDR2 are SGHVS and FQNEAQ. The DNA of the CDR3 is TGTGCCAGCAGCATTAGAAAGGGGTCAGAGCAGTTCTTC. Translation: CASSIRKGSEQFF. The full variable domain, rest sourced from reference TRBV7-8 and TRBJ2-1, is GAGVSQSPRYKVAKRGQDVALRCDPISGHVSLFWYQQALGQGPEFLTYFQNEAQLDKSGLPSDRFFAERPEGSVSTLKIQRTQQEDSAVYLCASSIRKGSEQFFGPGTRLTVL.

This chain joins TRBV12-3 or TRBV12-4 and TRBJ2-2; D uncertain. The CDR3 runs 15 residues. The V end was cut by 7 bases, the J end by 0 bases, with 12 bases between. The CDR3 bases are TGTGCCAGCAAGGTCGGACCTGCGAACACCGGGGAGCTGTTTTTT. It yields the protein CASKVGPANTGELFF.

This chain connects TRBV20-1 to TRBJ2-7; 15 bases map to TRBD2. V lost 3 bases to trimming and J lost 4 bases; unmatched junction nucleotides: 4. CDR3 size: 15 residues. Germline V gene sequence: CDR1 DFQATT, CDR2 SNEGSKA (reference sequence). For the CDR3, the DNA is TGCAGTGCTAGGATGGGACTAGCGGGAGGTTACGAGCAGTACTTC. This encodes CSARMGLAGGYEQYF.

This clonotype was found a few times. CDR3 in amino acids: CASSPDRSRGTDTQYF. CDR3 bases: TGTGCCAGCAGCCCTGATAGAAGCAGGGGCACAGATACGCAGTATTTT. The chain links TRBV7-2 to TRBJ2-3; D is possibly TRBD1 (5 bases). Germline values: CDR1 SGHTA, CDR2 FQGNSA. There are 16 residues in the CDR3. V was clipped by 5 bases and J by 1 base, with 16 bases between them.

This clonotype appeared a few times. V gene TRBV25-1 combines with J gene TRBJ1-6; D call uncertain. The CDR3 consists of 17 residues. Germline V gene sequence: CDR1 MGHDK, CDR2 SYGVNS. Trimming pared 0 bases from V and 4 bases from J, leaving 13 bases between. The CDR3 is CASSEYLVGVYNSPLHF. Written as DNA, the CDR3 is TGTGCCAGCAGTGAATATCTGGTGGGAGTATATAATTCACCCCTCCACTTT.

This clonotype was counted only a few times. The CDR3 spells CASSLGGTHWTSPLHF. For the CDR3, the DNA is TGTGCCAGCAGCTTAGGGGGCACCCATTGGACTTCACCCCTCCACTTT. The J gene is TRBJ1-6, the V gene TRBV13, with D uncertain. In germline, CDR1 is PRHDT, CDR2 FYEKMQ (reference sequence). There are 16 residues in the CDR3. The germline V and J ends were trimmed by 0 bases and 9 bases, with 15 bases remaining between them.